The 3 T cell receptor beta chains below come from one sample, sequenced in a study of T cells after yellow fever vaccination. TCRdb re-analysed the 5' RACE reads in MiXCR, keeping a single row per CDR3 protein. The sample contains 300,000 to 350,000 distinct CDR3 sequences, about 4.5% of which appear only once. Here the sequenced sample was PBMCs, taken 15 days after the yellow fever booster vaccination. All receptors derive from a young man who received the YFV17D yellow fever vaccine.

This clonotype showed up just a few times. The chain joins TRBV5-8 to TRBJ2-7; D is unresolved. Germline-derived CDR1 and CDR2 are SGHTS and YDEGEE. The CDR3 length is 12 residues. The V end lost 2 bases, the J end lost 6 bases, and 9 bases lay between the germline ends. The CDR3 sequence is CASSFSGVEQYF. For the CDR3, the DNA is TGTGCCAGCAGCTTTTCTGGGGTCGAGCAGTACTTC.

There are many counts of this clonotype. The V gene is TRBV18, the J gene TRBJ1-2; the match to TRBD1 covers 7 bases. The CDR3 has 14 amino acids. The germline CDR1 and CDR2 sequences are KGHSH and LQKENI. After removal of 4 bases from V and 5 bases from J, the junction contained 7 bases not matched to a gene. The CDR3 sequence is CASSLGQDEYGYTF. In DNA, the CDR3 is TGTGCCAGCTCACTTGGACAGGACGAATATGGCTACACCTTC.

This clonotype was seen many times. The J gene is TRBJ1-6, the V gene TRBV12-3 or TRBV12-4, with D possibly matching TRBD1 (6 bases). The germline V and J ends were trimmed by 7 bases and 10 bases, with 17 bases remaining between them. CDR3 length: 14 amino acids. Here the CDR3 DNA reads TGTGCCAGCACTCAACAGGGAGGTATCTCACCCCTCCACTTT. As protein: CASTQQGGISPLHF.